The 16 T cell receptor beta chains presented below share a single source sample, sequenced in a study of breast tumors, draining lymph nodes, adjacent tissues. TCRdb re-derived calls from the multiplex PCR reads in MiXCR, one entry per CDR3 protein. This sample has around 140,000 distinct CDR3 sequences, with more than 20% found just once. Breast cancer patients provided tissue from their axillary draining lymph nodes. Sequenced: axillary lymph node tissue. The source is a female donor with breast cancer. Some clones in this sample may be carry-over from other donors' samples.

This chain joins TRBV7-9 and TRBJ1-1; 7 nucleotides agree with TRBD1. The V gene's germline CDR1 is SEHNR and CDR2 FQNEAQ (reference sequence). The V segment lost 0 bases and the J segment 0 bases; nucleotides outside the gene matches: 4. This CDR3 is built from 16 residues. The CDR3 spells CASSLATGAMNTEAFF. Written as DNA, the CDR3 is TGTGCCAGCAGCTTAGCTACAGGGGCGATGAACACTGAAGCTTTCTTT.

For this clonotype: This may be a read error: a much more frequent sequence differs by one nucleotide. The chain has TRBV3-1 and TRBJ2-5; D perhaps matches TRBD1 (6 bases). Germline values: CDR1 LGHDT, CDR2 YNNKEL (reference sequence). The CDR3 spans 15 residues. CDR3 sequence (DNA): TGTGCCAGCAGCCCTCCCTCCAGGGGCCAGGAGACCCGGTACTTC. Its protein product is CASSPPSRGQETRYF.

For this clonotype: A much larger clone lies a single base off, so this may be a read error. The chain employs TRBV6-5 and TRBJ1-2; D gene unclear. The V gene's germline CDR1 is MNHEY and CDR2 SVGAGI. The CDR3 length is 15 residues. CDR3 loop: CASSYAGPRVGGHTF. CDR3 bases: TGTGCCAGCAGTTACGCAGGCCCCCGCGTTGGTGGCCACACCTTC.

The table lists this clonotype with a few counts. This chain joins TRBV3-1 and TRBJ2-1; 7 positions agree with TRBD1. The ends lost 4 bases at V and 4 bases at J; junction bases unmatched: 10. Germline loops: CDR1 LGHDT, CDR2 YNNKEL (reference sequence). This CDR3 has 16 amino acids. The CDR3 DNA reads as TGTGCCAGCAGCCTAAGAGAGGGGGCAGGGTACAATGAGCAGTTCTTC. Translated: CASSLREGAGYNEQFF.

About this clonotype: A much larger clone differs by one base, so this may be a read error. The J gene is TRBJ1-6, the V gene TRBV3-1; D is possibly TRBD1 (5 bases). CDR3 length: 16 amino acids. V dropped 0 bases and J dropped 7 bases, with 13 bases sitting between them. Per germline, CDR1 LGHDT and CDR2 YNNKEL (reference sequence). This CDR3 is CASSQEPGTWNSPLHF. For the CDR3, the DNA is TGTGCCAGCAGCCAAGAGCCGGGGACTTGGAATTCACCCCTCCACTTT.

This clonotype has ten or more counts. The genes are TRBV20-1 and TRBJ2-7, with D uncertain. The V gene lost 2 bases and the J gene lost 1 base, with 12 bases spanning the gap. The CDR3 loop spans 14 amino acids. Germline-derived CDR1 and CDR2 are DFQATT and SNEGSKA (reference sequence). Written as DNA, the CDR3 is TGCAGTGCTAGACTCCTACAAAAATCCTACGAGCAGTACTTC. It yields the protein CSARLLQKSYEQYF.

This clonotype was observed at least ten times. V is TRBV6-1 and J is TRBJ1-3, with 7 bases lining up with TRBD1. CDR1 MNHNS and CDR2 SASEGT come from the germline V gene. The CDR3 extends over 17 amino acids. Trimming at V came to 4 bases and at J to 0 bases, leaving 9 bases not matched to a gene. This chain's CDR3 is CASSGRQGTYSGNTIYF. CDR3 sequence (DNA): TGTGCCAGCAGTGGCAGACAGGGAACTTACTCTGGAAACACCATATATTTT.

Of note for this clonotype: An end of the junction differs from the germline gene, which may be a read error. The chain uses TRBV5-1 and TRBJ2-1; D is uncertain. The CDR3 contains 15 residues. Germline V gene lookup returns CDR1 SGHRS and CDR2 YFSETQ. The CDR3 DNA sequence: TGCGCCGGCAGCTTGCCCGGAAGCTCCTACAATGAGCAGTTCTTC. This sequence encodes CAGSLPGSSYNEQFF.

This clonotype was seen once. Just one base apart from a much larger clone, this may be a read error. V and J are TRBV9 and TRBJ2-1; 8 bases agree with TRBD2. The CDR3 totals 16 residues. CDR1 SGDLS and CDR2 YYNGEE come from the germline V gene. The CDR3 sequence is CASGVGREGVYNEQFF. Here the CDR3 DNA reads TGTGCCAGCGGCGTAGGACGGGAGGGAGTGTACAATGAGCAGTTCTTC.

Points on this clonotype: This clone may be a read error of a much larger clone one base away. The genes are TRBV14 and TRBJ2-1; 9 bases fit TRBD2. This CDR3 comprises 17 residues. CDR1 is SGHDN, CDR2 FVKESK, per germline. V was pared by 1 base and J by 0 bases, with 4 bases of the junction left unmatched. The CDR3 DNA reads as TGTGCCAGCAGCCAAGGTCTTAGCGGGAGCTCCTACAATGAGCAGTTCTTC. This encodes CASSQGLSGSSYNEQFF.

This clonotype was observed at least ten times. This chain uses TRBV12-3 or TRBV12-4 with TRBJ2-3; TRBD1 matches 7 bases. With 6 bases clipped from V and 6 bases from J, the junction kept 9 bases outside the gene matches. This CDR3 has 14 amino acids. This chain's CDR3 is CASSPRQGGDTQYF. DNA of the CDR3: TGTGCCAGCAGCCCTCGACAGGGTGGGGATACGCAGTATTTT.

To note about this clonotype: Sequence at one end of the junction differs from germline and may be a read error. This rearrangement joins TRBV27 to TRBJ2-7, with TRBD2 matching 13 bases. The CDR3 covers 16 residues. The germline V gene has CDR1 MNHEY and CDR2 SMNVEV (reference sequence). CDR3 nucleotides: TGTGTCAGCAGTCCTTCTCCGACTAGCGGGGGGTACGAGCAGTACTTC. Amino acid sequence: CVSSPSPTSGGYEQYF.

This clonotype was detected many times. The CDR3 spells CASSSPIGELFF. In nucleotides, the CDR3 is TGTGCCAGCAGCTCCCCCATCGGGGAGCTGTTTTTT. This rearrangement joins TRBV13 to TRBJ2-2, with D uncertain. This CDR3 contains 12 residues. With 4 bases removed from V and 7 bases from J, the gap between germline ends came to 7 bases. Germline CDR1 PRHDT, CDR2 FYEKMQ (reference sequence).

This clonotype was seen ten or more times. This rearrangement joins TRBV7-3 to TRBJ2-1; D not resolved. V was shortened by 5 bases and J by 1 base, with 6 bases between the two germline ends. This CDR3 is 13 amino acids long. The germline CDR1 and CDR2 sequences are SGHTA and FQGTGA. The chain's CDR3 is CASSAYSYNEQFF. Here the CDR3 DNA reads TGTGCCAGCAGCGCGTATTCCTACAATGAGCAGTTCTTC.

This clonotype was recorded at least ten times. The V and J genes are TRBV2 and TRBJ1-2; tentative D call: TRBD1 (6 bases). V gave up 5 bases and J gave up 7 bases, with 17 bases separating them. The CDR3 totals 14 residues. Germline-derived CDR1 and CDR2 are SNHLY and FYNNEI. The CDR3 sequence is CASSRGVGVGGYTF. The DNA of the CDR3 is TGTGCCAGCAGTAGGGGGGTAGGGGTTGGTGGCTACACCTTC. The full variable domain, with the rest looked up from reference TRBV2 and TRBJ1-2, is EPEVTQTPSHQVTQMGQEVILRCVPISNHLYFYWYRQILGQKVEFLVSFYNNEISEKSEIFDDQFSVERPDGSNFTLKIRSTKLEDSAMYFCASSRGVGVGGYTFGSGTRLTVV.

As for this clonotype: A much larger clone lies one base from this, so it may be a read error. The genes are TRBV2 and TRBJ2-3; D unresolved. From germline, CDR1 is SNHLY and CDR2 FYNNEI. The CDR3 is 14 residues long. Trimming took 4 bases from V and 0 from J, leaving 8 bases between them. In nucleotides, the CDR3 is TGTGCCAGCAGTGCGATTATGAGCACAGATACGCAGTATTTT. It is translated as CASSAIMSTDTQYF.